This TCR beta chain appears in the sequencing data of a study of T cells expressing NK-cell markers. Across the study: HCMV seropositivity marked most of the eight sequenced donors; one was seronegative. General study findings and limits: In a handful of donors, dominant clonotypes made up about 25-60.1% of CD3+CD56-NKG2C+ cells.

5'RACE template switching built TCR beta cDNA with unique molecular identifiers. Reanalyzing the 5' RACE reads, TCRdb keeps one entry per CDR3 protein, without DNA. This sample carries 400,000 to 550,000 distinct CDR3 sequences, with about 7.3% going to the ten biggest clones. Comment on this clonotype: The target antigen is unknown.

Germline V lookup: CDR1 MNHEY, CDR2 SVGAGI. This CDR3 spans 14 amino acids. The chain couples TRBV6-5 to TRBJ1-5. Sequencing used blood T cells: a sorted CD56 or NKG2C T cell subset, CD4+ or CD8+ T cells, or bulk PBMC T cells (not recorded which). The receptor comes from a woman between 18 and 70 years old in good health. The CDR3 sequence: CASSFGGVGSAQHF.